The entry below gives a single TCR beta chain sequence along with its context. The target antigen is unknown. This entry comes from a study of CD8+ T cells in alopecia areata. Study at large: Percentage of affected scalp area was the basis on which treated patients' severity was scored. Whole-study findings and limits: Compared with mice, patients displayed less clear TCR sharing, possibly for HLA-related reasons. Under tofacitinib, fewer expanded CD8+ clones appeared among the top 100 scalp clones. In lesional scalp, particularly from alopecia totalis/universalis, clonality was higher than in normal scalp.

Treatment reported: oral pan-JAK inhibitor, 5-10 mg twice daily. V was pared by 5 bases and J by 7 bases, with 15 bases between. The germline V gene encodes CDR1 SGHRS and CDR2 YFSETQ. The CDR3 loop spans 13 amino acids. Extraction of RNA preceded its reverse transcription into cDNA, which served as the sequencing template. Clones were sequenced by immunoSEQ multiplex PCR, and TCRdb holds only the in-frame ones, with some missing. The repertoire holds around 180,000 clones, with roughly 66% as singletons. The V call is TRBV5-1, the J call TRBJ1-1, with D possibly matching TRBD1 (5 bases). This TCR derives from a human donor with alopecia areata. The starting material was CD4+ T cells sorted from blood, obtained at week 24, from a patient treated with tofacitinib. CDR3: CASSPGMRSEAFF. CDR3 nucleotides: TGCGCCAGCAGTCCAGGGATGAGGAGTGAAGCTTTCTTT.